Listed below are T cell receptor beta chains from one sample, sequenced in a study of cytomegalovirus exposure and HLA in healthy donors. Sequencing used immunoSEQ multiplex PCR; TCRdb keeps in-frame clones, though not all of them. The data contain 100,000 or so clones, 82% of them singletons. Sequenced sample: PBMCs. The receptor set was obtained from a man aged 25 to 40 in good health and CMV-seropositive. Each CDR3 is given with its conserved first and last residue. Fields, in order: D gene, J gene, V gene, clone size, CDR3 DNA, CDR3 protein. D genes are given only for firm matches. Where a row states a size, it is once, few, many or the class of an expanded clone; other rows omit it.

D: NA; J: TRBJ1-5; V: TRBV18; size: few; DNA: TGTGCCAGCTCACCACCGAATTTACGCCTCGAGGGACAGCCCCAGCATTTT; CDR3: CASSPPNLRLEGQPQHF
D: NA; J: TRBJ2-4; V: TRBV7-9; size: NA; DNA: TGTTCCAGCAGCTTATACGGTGAGGGGGTAGCCAAAAACATTCAGTACTTC; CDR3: CSSSLYGEGVAKNIQYF
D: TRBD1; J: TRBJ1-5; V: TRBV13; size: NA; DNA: TGTGCCAGCAGCTTTAGGAGGACAGGGGGCTCGAGCAATCAGCCCCAGCATTTT; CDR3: CASSFRRTGGSSNQPQHF
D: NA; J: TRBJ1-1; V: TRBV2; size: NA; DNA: TGTGCCAGCAGTGAGGGCCTCCAGGGCACTGAAGCTTTCTTT; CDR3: CASSEGLQGTEAFF
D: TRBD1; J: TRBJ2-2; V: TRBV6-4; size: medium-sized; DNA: TGTGCCAGCAGACCCGGGACAGGGGATTCCGGGGAGCTGTTTTTT; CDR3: CASRPGTGDSGELFF
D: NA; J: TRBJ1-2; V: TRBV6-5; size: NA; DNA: TGTGCCAGCAGTTTTAATTCAGGGGAAGGCTACACCTTC; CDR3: CASSFNSGEGYTF
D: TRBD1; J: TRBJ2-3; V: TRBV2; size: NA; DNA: TGTGCCAGCAGCGTCGGGACAGGGTACGCAGATACGCAGTATTTT; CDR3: CASSVGTGYADTQYF
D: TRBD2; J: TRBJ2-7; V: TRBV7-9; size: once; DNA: TGTTCCAGCAGCTTCTCTCCAGGGACTAGCGGGAGGCCGGACGAGCAGTACTTC; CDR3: CSSSFSPGTSGRPDEQYF
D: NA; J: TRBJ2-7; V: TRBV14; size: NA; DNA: TGTGCCAGCAGCCCGGGGCAGGGGTTCCACGAGCAGTACTTC; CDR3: CASSPGQGFHEQYF
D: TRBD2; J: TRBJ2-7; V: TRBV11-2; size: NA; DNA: TGTGCCAGCACCCGGGGACTAGCGGGGCCCTACGAGCAGTACTTC; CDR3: CASTRGLAGPYEQYF
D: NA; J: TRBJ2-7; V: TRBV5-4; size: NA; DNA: TGTGCCAAACCTTCTAGCGCCAGCTCCTACGAGCAGTACTTC; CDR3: CAKPSSASSYEQYF
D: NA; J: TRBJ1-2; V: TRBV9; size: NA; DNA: TGTGCCAGCAGCGACCGCGAGGGCAGCTATGGCTACACCTTC; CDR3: CASSDREGSYGYTF
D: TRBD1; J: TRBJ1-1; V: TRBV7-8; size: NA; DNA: TGTGCCAGCAGCTTGGGACAGGGCTGGATGAACACTGAAGCTTTCTTT; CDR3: CASSLGQGWMNTEAFF
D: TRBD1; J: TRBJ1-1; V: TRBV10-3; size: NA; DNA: TGTGCCATCAGTGAGATGACAGGGCCCGTAACCGCTGAAGCTTTCTTT; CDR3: CAISEMTGPVTAEAFF
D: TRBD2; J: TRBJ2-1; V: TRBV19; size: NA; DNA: TGTGCCAGTAGTATACAACCCATGGGACTAGCGGGACACAATGAGCAGTTCTTC; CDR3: CASSIQPMGLAGHNEQFF
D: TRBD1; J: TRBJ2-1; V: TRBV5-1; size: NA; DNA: TGCGCCAGCAGCTTTGGGGGACAGGCCTACAATGAGCAGTTCTTC; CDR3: CASSFGGQAYNEQFF
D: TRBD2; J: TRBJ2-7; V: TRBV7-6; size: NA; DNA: TGTGCCAGCAGCTTCCCCCCTAGCGGGAGTTCCTACGAGCAGTACTTC; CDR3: CASSFPPSGSSYEQYF
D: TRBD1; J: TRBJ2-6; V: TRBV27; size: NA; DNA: TGTGCCAGCAGTAGACAGGGGGCGAGTGGGGCCAACGTCCTGACTTTC; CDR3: CASSRQGASGANVLTF
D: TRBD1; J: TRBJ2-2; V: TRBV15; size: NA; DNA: TGTGCCACCAGCGTGGACAGGGGGCATGGGGACACCGGGGAGCTGTTTTTT; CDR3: CATSVDRGHGDTGELFF
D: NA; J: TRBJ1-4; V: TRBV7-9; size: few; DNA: TGTGCCAGCAGCTTAGACGGAATATCAGGGGTCGAACTGTTTTTT; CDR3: CASSLDGISGVELFF
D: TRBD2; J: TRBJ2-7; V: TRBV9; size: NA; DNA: TGTGCCAGCAGCCCAAGAGGACTAGCGGACCACGAGCAGTACTTC; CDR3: CASSPRGLADHEQYF
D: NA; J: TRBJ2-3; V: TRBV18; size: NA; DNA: TGTGCCAGTCTTGGACAGGGAAAGAGCGGGGCCCTGATGAGTACGCAGTATTTT; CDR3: CASLGQGKSGALMSTQYF
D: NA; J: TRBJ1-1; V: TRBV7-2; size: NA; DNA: TGTGCCAGCAGCTTAGCCCGAAGAGGTAACACTGAAGCTTTCTTT; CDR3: CASSLARRGNTEAFF
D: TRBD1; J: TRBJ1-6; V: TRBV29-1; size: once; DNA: TGCAGCGTTGGACAGGGGAATTCACCCCTCCACTTT; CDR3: CSVGQGNSPLHF
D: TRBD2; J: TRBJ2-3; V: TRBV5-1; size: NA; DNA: TGCGCCAGCAGCAACACTCCCCAGCGGGACTCAGATACGCAGTATTTT; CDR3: CASSNTPQRDSDTQYF
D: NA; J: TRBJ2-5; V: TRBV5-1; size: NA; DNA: TGCGCCAGCAGCTTTGGGGCGCCCCATGGAGAGACCCAGTACTTC; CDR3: CASSFGAPHGETQYF
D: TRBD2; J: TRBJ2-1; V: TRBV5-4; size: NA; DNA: TGTGCCAGCAGCCCTAGCGGGAGAAACTCAGATGAGCAGTTCTTC; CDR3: CASSPSGRNSDEQFF
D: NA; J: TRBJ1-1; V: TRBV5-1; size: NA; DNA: TGCGCCAGCAGCCCGAAGAGGTCAGGGATGATGATGAACACTGAAGCTTTCTTT; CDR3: CASSPKRSGMMMNTEAFF
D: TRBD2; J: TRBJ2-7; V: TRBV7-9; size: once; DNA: TGTGCCAGCAGCTTCGGGAGTAGCGGGACCTACGAGCAGTACTTC; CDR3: CASSFGSSGTYEQYF
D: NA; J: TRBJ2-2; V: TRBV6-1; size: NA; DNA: TGTGCCAGGTTACCGCTAGCGATCACCGGGGAGCTGTTTTTT; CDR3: CARLPLAITGELFF
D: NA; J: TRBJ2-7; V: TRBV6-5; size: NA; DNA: TGTGCCAGCATGGGGGCAGCCTACGAGCAGTACTTC; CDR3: CASMGAAYEQYF
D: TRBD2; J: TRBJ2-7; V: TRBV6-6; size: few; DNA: TGTGCCAGCAGTTACGGGACTAGCGGGAGAAGGGGCGAGCAGTACTTC; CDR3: CASSYGTSGRRGEQYF
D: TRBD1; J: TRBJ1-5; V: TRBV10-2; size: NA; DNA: TGCGCCAGCACGGACAGGGGAGGTGGAAATCAGCCCCAGCATTTT; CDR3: CASTDRGGGNQPQHF